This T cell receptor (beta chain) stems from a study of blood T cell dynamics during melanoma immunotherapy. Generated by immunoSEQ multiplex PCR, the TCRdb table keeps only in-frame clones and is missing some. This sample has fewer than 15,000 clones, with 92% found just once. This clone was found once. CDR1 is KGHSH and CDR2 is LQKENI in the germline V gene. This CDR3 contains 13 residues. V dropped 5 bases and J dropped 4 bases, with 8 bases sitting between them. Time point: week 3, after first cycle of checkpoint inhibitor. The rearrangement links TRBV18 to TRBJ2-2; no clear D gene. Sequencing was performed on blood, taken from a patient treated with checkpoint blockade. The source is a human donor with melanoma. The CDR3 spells CASSYQRTGELFF. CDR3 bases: TGTGCCAGCTCATACCAGCGCACCGGGGAGCTGTTTTTT.